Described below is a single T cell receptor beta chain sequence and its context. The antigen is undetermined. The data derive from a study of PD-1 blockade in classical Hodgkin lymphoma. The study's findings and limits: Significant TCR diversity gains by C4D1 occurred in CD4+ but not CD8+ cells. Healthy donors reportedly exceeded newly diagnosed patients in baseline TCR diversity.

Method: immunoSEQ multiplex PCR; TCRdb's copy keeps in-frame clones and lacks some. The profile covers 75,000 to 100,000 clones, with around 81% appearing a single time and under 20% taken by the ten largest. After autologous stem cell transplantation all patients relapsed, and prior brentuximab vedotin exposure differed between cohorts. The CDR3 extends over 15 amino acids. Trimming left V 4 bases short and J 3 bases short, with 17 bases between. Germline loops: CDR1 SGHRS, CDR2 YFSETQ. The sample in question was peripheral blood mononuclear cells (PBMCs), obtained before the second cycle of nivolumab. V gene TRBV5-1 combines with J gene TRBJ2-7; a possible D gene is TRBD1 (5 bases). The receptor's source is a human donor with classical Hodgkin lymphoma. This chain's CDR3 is CASSAVQGSGYEQYF. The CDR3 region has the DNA TGCGCCAGCAGCGCTGTCCAGGGATCAGGCTACGAGCAGTACTTC.